A single sample is the source of the 32 T cell receptor beta chains below, sequenced in a study of shared clonotypes between healthy human individuals. TCRdb keeps only in-frame clones here, not all; method: immunoSEQ multiplex PCR. The sample holds approximately 500,000 clones; 90% to 97% are singletons and the top ten take approximately 0.06%. The sample was naive CD4+ T cells sorted from blood. The subset denotes: CD45RA+ positively selected. The receptors stem from a woman younger than 45 in good health.

The V call is TRBV2, the J call TRBJ2-1; D could derive from TRBD1 or TRBD2 (5 bases each). The CDR3 contains 14 residues. The germline V and J ends were trimmed by 6 bases and 7 bases, with 16 bases remaining between them. CDR1 SNHLY and CDR2 FYNNEI come from the germline V gene. CDR3 region: CASSPTGPQNEQFF. DNA for the CDR3: TGTGCCAGCAGCCCCACGGGGCCCCAAAATGAGCAGTTCTTC.

This chain uses TRBV6-5 with TRBJ2-7; 9 bases agree with TRBD1. This CDR3 has 14 amino acids. The germline V gene has CDR1 MNHEY and CDR2 SVGAGI. With V trimmed by 4 bases and J by 5 bases, 6 bases remained unmatched. CDR3: CASSWRDRVNEQYF. DNA of the CDR3: TGTGCCAGCAGTTGGCGGGACAGGGTTAACGAGCAGTACTTC.

The chain joins TRBV5-1 to TRBJ1-1; D is undetermined. The CDR3 loop spans 15 amino acids. Per germline, CDR1 SGHRS and CDR2 YFSETQ. V was pared by 1 base and J by 2 bases, with 12 bases between. In DNA, the CDR3 is TGCGCCAGCAGCTTGAACGGGCCCGCCAACACTGAAGCTTTCTTT. Its protein is CASSLNGPANTEAFF.

This chain connects TRBV7-2 to TRBJ2-2; 14 bases agree with TRBD2. Per germline, CDR1 SGHTA and CDR2 FQGNSA. V shed 6 bases and J 5 bases; nucleotides not matched to a gene: 8. The CDR3 loop spans 17 amino acids. This CDR3 reads CASRSGLAGGRTGELFF. CDR3 in DNA: TGTGCCAGCAGATCCGGACTAGCGGGAGGAAGGACCGGGGAGCTGTTTTTT.

The chain uses TRBV6-5 and TRBJ1-4; D is undetermined. CDR1 and CDR2 from the germline V gene are MNHEY and SVGAGI. Trimming took off 8 bases at V and 8 bases at J, with 12 bases between the two ends. The CDR3 totals 12 residues. CDR3 DNA sequence: TGTGCCAGCGGCTCATACGGGGAAAAACTGTTTTTT. Residues: CASGSYGEKLFF.

The V gene is TRBV18, the J gene TRBJ2-1, with TRBD2 identical over 8 bases. This CDR3 region has 15 residues. V was pared by 4 bases and J by 9 bases, with 11 bases of the junction left unmatched. The germline CDR1 and CDR2 sequences are KGHSH and LQKENI. The CDR3 here is CASSLAGTRGFEQFF. The DNA for the CDR3 is TGTGCCAGCTCACTTGCCGGGACTAGGGGCTTTGAGCAGTTCTTC.

Remarks on this clone: The same CDR3 arises from other DNA sequences in this sample as well. V usage is TRBV18 and J usage is TRBJ1-2; D remains ambiguous. Germline loops: CDR1 KGHSH, CDR2 LQKENI. This CDR3 contains 12 residues. The V end was cut by 3 bases, the J end by 2 bases, with 4 bases between. The CDR3 reads CASSPQNYGYTF. The CDR3 DNA reads as TGTGCCAGCTCACCCCAGAACTATGGCTACACCTTC. Full variable domain (rest looked up from reference TRBV18 and TRBJ1-2): NAGVMQNPRHLVRRRGQEARLRCSPMKGHSHVYWYRQLPEEGLKFMVYLQKENIIDESGMPKERFSAEFPKEGPSILRIQQVVRGDSAAYFCASSPQNYGYTFGSGTRLTVV.

The chain combines TRBV9 with TRBJ2-1, with 13 bases matching TRBD2. Germline V gene lookup returns CDR1 SGDLS and CDR2 YYNGEE. This CDR3 contains 21 residues. Trimming at V came to 4 bases and at J to 1 base, leaving 17 bases not matched to a gene. The CDR3 sequence: CASSSTTPGTSGMRSYNEQFF. The CDR3 DNA sequence: TGTGCCAGCAGCTCCACCACTCCCGGGACTAGCGGGATGAGGTCCTACAATGAGCAGTTCTTC.

This chain joins TRBV19 and TRBJ2-3; possibly TRBD1 for D (6 bases). V dropped 7 bases and J dropped 4 bases, with 12 bases sitting between them. Germline V gene sequence: CDR1 LNHDA, CDR2 SQIVND (reference sequence). CDR3 length equals 13 residues. The CDR3 DNA sequence: TGTGCCAGTACGCGATCAGGGGCAGATACGCAGTATTTT. It translates to CASTRSGADTQYF.

This chain uses TRBV2 with TRBJ1-3; D is undetermined. Germline V gene lookup returns CDR1 SNHLY and CDR2 FYNNEI. Trimming took 2 bases from V and 4 from J, leaving 12 bases between them. The CDR3 runs 15 residues. The chain's CDR3 is CASSESSDVGNTIYF. DNA of the CDR3: TGTGCCAGCAGTGAATCTTCGGACGTAGGAAACACCATATATTTT.

The chain couples TRBV7-2 to TRBJ1-5, with TRBD1 matching over 8 bases. This CDR3 is 15 amino acids long. Germline V gene sequence: CDR1 SGHTA, CDR2 FQGNSA. J lost 2 bases, V lost 4 bases, and 4 bases had no gene match. Here the CDR3 reads CASSSLGQGNQPQHF. As DNA, the CDR3 is TGTGCCAGCAGCTCCTTGGGACAGGGCAATCAGCCCCAGCATTTT.

The V gene is TRBV7-9, the J gene TRBJ1-2; 8 positions match TRBD1. This CDR3 has 14 amino acids. Germline lookup yields CDR1 SEHNR and CDR2 FQNEAQ (reference sequence). J lost 7 bases, V lost 5 bases, and 9 bases had no gene match. CDR3 DNA sequence: TGTGCCAGCAGCAACGCGGACAGGGTGCGTGGCTACACCTTC. Translation: CASSNADRVRGYTF.

This rearrangement joins TRBV27 to TRBJ1-5; D gene ambiguous. The CDR3 runs to 13 residues. Germline-derived CDR1 and CDR2 are MNHEY and SMNVEV (reference sequence). Between the trimmed V and J ends, which lost 3 bases and 6 bases, there was a span of 9 bases. In DNA, the CDR3 is TGTGCCAGCAGTTTTAAATCAGGTCAGCCCCAGCATTTT. Its translation is CASSFKSGQPQHF.

The chain recombines TRBV5-1 with TRBJ2-7; D perhaps matches TRBD2 (7 bases). The CDR3 contains 16 residues. With 4 bases removed from V and 1 base from J, the gap between germline ends came to 18 bases. Per germline, CDR1 SGHRS and CDR2 YFSETQ. For the CDR3, the DNA is TGCGCCAGCAGCCGGGGGGCGGATCCCTCATCCTACGAGCAGTACTTC. This sequence encodes CASSRGADPSSYEQYF.

The chain uses TRBV28 and TRBJ2-3; D is unresolved. The germline V gene encodes CDR1 MDHEN and CDR2 SYDVKM. The CDR3 extends over 12 amino acids. Trimming shortened V by 5 bases and J by 3 bases, and 6 bases separated the two germline ends. CDR3 residues: CASSPITDTQYF. CDR3 sequence (DNA): TGTGCCAGCAGTCCAATAACAGATACGCAGTATTTT.

V gene TRBV2 combines with J gene TRBJ1-1; the D gene is possibly TRBD1 (5 bases). V was trimmed by 4 bases and J by 4 bases, leaving 13 bases between them. CDR1 and CDR2 (germline): SNHLY, FYNNEI. The CDR3 is 14 amino acids. CDR3 nucleotides: TGTGCCAGCAGTGCAAACCAGGGAGTCACTGAAGCTTTCTTT. Amino acid sequence: CASSANQGVTEAFF.

The CDR3, as DNA: TGCAGCGCCGGAGATACGCAGTATTTT. It is translated as CSAGDTQYF. This sequence joins TRBV29-1 and TRBJ2-3; D is uncertain. V lost 7 bases, J lost 5 bases, and 4 bases lay in between. Germline V gene sequence: CDR1 SQVTM, CDR2 ANQGSEA. The length of the CDR3 is 9 residues.

V gene TRBV29-1 combines with J gene TRBJ2-2; TRBD2 agrees at 8 bases. This CDR3 comprises 14 residues. The germline gives CDR1 SQVTM, CDR2 ANQGSEA. The V and J ends lost 7 bases and 4 bases, in that order; junction bases with no gene match: 8. CDR3 residues: CSAREGHSTGELFF. CDR3 in DNA: TGCAGCGCACGGGAGGGTCACAGCACCGGGGAGCTGTTTTTT.

The rearrangement uses TRBV6-5 and TRBJ1-1; TRBD1 matches 9 bases. V trimming: 6 bases; J trimming: 5 bases; junction bases outside the gene matches: 4. The CDR3 runs to 13 residues. Germline V gene lookup returns CDR1 MNHEY and CDR2 SVGAGI. The CDR3 sequence is CASRDRGRTEAFF. The DNA for the CDR3 is TGTGCCAGCAGGGACAGGGGACGGACTGAAGCTTTCTTT.

V gene TRBV5-1 combines with J gene TRBJ2-3; weak D call: TRBD1 (5 bases). Deletions cut 2 bases from V and 1 base from J, with 14 bases between. Per germline, CDR1 SGHRS and CDR2 YFSETQ. The length of the CDR3 is 16 residues. CDR3 amino acids: CASSLSPGIGTDTQYF. CDR3 bases: TGCGCCAGCAGCTTAAGTCCAGGGATCGGCACAGATACGCAGTATTTT.

The chain has TRBV5-8 and TRBJ1-1, with D unclear. This CDR3 has 12 residues. CDR1 and CDR2 from the germline V gene are SGHTS and YDEGEE. V was pared by 1 base and J by 6 bases, with 7 bases between. The CDR3 is CASSLFRSEAFF. The CDR3 nucleotides are TGTGCCAGCAGCTTGTTTCGCTCTGAAGCTTTCTTT.

The V call is TRBV9, the J call TRBJ2-3; 9 bases agree with TRBD1. J was trimmed by 2 bases and V by 4 bases; bases with no gene match: 5. Germline assignment: CDR1 SGDLS and CDR2 YYNGEE. This CDR3 is built from 15 residues. The CDR3 loop is CASSSRTGATDTQYF. CDR3 coding DNA: TGTGCCAGCAGCTCACGGACAGGGGCCACAGATACGCAGTATTTT.

V usage is TRBV25-1 and J usage is TRBJ2-7; the D is unclear. Trimming took off 0 bases at V and 1 base at J, with 10 bases between the two ends. The CDR3 is 15 residues long. Germline V gives CDR1 MGHDK, CDR2 SYGVNS. CDR3 bases: TGTGCCAGCAGTGAATATGTCGGCAGTTCCTACGAGCAGTACTTC. Its translation is CASSEYVGSSYEQYF.

The chain carries TRBV19 and TRBJ1-2; 11 bases line up with TRBD1. Unmatched junction bases numbered 3, after V lost 9 bases and J lost 3 bases. CDR1 and CDR2 from the germline V gene are LNHDA and SQIVND (reference sequence). CDR3 size: 13 residues. CDR3 amino acids: CASWDRGYYGYTF. CDR3 DNA: TGTGCCAGCTGGGACAGGGGGTACTATGGCTACACCTTC.

The chain links TRBV5-5 to TRBJ2-3; D tentatively fits TRBD1 or TRBD2 (5 bases each). The germline V and J ends were trimmed by 4 bases and 2 bases, with 20 bases remaining between them. CDR1 SGHKS and CDR2 YYEKEE come from the germline V gene (reference sequence). The CDR3 totals 17 residues. The CDR3 nucleotides read TGTGCCAGCAGCCGGGACGCCAACGTACAAATCACAGATACGCAGTATTTT. This codes for CASSRDANVQITDTQYF.

The rearrangement joins TRBV5-1 to TRBJ1-2; D is unresolved. CDR3 length: 14 residues. From germline, CDR1 is SGHRS and CDR2 YFSETQ. Trimming took off 1 base at V and 1 base at J, with 8 bases between the two ends. This CDR3 reads CASSLLGGNYGYTF. In nucleotides, the CDR3 is TGCGCCAGCAGCTTGTTGGGTGGTAACTATGGCTACACCTTC.

J is TRBJ1-1 and V is TRBV28; 7 bases are a match to TRBD1. Germline-derived CDR1 and CDR2 are MDHEN and SYDVKM. The V gene end was trimmed by 8 bases and the J gene end by 8 bases; junction bases not matched to a gene: 17. This CDR3 region has 15 residues. The CDR3 coding sequence is TGTGCCAGCGGGACACAGGGACAGTTGCAAGGAGAAGCTTTCTTT. Residues: CASGTQGQLQGEAFF.

The chain has TRBV12-5 and TRBJ2-3; 8 nucleotides match TRBD2. CDR1 and CDR2 (germline): LGHNT, FRNRAP. The CDR3 has 16 residues. The V gene end was trimmed by 1 base and the J gene end by 4 bases; junction bases not matched to a gene: 7. CDR3 in DNA: TGTGCTAGTGGTTTGGCGACTAGCGAGTTTGCAGATACGCAGTATTTT. Protein sequence: CASGLATSEFADTQYF.

V and J are TRBV30 and TRBJ2-5; tentative D call: TRBD2 (6 bases). The assigned J gene may be wrong: the sequence end matches TRBJ2-7 better. The CDR3 length is 13 residues. From germline, CDR1 is GTSNPN and CDR2 SVGIG (reference sequence). The CDR3 here is CAWSTGTSYEQYF. DNA of the CDR3: TGTGCCTGGAGTACCGGGACTTCCTACGAGCAGTACTTC.

This clone appeared once. The rearrangement uses TRBV28 and TRBJ2-3; D perhaps matches TRBD1 (6 bases). The CDR3 consists of 14 residues. Trimming removed 5 bases at V and 5 bases at J, with 14 bases between. Per the germline V gene, CDR1 is MDHEN and CDR2 is SYDVKM. Here the CDR3 DNA reads TGTGCCAGCAGTCCGCAGGGGCCTGGAGATACGCAGTATTTT. Translation: CASSPQGPGDTQYF.

This chain connects TRBV19 to TRBJ2-3; no definite D call. CDR3 length equals 14 residues. V lost 4 bases to trimming and J lost 0 bases, with 8 bases between them. Germline CDR1 is LNHDA and CDR2 is SQIVND (reference sequence). CDR3 sequence reads: CASSRSASTDTQYF. The CDR3 coding sequence is TGTGCCAGTAGTAGGAGCGCTAGCACAGATACGCAGTATTTT.

The chain links TRBV27 to TRBJ1-1; TRBD1 matches at 7 bases. The V and J ends lost 7 bases and 4 bases, in that order; junction bases with no gene match: 12. The CDR3 spans 15 residues. Germline CDR1 MNHEY, CDR2 SMNVEV (reference sequence). The CDR3 coding sequence is TGTGCCAGCACTCTTCAGGGGGGTGGAAGCACTGAAGCTTTCTTT. Translation: CASTLQGGGSTEAFF.